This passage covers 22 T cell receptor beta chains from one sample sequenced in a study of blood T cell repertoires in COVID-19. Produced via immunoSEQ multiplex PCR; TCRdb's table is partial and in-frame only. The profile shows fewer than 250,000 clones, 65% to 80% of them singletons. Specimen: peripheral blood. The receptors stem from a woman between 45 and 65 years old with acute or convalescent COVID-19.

In DNA, the CDR3 is TGTGCCAGCAGTCTCCGGGGAAATCAGCCCCAGCATTTT. Amino acids: CASSLRGNQPQHF. V usage is TRBV27 and J usage is TRBJ1-5, with no clear D. This CDR3 spans 13 amino acids. V dropped 5 bases and J dropped 4 bases, with 9 bases sitting between them. Looked up from germline, CDR1 is MNHEY and CDR2 is SMNVEV (reference sequence).

CDR3 coding DNA: TGTGCCAGCAGCCCTTCCGGGAGGGGCAATGAGCAGTTCTTC. Its protein is CASSPSGRGNEQFF. V is TRBV9 and J is TRBJ2-1; 8 bases line up with TRBD2. V trimming: 4 bases; J trimming: 6 bases; junction bases outside the gene matches: 6. CDR1 SGDLS and CDR2 YYNGEE come from the germline V gene. The CDR3 extends over 14 amino acids.

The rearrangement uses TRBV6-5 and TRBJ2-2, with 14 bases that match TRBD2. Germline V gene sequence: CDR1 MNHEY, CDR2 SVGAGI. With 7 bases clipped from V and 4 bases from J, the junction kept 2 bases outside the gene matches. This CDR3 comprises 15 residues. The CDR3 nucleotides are TGTGCCAGCATCGGGACTAGCGGGGGCACCGGGGAGCTGTTTTTT. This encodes CASIGTSGGTGELFF.

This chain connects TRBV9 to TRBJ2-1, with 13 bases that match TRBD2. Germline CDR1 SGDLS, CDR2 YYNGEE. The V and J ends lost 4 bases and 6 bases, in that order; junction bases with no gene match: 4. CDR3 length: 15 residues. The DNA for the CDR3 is TGTGCCAGCAGCTTTCGGACTAGCGGGAGCAATGAGCAGTTCTTC. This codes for CASSFRTSGSNEQFF.

CDR3 in DNA: TGTGCCAGCAGCTCTACTAGCGGGGGGGCGGGTACGCAGTATTTT. It is translated as CASSSTSGGAGTQYF. The chain uses TRBV7-2 and TRBJ2-3; 13 bases map to TRBD2. In germline, CDR1 is SGHTA, CDR2 FQGNSA. The ends lost 4 bases at V and 8 bases at J; junction bases unmatched: 6. This CDR3 spans 15 amino acids.

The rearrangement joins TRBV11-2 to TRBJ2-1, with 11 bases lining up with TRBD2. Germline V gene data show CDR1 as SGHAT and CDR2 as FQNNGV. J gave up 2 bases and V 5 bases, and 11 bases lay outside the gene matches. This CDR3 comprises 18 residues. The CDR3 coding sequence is TGTGCCAGCAGCCATTTAGGGCCGGGACTAGCGGCCTACAATGAGCAGTTCTTC. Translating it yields CASSHLGPGLAAYNEQFF.

The CDR3 region has the DNA TGTGCCAGCAACGGAGTTAGCGGGGGGCCCACGGATGAGCAGTTCTTC. It translates to CASNGVSGGPTDEQFF. V is TRBV13 and J is TRBJ2-1, with 10 bases matching TRBD2. CDR1 is PRHDT and CDR2 is FYEKMQ in the germline V gene (reference sequence). Unmatched junction bases numbered 14, after V lost 7 bases and J lost 8 bases. This CDR3 comprises 16 residues.

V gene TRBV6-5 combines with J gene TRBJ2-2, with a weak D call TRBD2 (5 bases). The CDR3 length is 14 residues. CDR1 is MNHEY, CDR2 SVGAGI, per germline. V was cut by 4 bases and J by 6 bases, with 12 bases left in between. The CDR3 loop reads CASSLRGSAGELFF. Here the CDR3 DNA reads TGTGCCAGCAGTTTACGAGGGTCGGCCGGGGAGCTGTTTTTT.

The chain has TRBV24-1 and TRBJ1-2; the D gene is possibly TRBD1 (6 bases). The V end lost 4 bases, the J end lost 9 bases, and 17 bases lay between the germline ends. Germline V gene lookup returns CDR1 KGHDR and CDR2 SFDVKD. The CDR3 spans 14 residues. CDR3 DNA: TGTGCCACCAGTGAACCCGGGACACCTAGGCGCTACACCTTC. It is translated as CATSEPGTPRRYTF.

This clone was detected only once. CDR3 bases: TGTGCCAGCAGTACTCGCGGAGTCCGCACAGATACGCAGTATTTT. Translation gives CASSTRGVRTDTQYF. The rearrangement uses TRBV27 and TRBJ2-3; D unresolved. The CDR3 length is 15 residues. Trimming pared 5 bases from V and 1 base from J, leaving 13 bases between. Germline lookup yields CDR1 MNHEY and CDR2 SMNVEV (reference sequence).

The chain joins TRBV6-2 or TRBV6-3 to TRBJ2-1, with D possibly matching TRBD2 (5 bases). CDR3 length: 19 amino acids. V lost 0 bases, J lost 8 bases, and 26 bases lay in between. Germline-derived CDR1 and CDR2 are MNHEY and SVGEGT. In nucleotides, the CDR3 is TGTGCCAGCAGTTACTCGAGGGCTAGCCGGTCGTCTCGGTGGCATGAGCAGTTCTTC. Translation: CASSYSRASRSSRWHEQFF.

CDR3 region: CASSLEGQGHYEQYF. Written as DNA, the CDR3 is TGTGCCAGCAGCTTGGAGGGCCAGGGGCATTACGAGCAGTACTTC. The chain employs TRBV5-6 and TRBJ2-7, with D possibly being TRBD1 (6 bases). Looked up from germline, CDR1 is SGHDT and CDR2 is YYEEEE. V lost 0 bases to trimming and J lost 4 bases, with 14 bases between them. This CDR3 spans 15 amino acids.

CDR3 amino acids: CASSQPGQVYEQYF. CDR3 in DNA: TGCGCCAGCAGCCAACCGGGACAGGTCTACGAGCAGTACTTC. This chain links TRBV5-1 with TRBJ2-7; 8 bases match TRBD1. Germline-derived CDR1 and CDR2 are SGHRS and YFSETQ. This CDR3 spans 14 amino acids. J gave up 3 bases and V 4 bases, and 6 bases lay outside the gene matches.

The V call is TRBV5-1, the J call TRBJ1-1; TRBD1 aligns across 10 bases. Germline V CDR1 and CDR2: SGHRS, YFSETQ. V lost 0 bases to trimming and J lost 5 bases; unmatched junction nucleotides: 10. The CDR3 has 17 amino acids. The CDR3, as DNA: TGCGCCAGCAGCTTGGAAGTCCGACAGGGGGCGCGAACTGAAGCTTTCTTT. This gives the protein CASSLEVRQGARTEAFF. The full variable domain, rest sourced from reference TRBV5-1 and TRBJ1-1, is KAGVTQTPRYLIKTRGQQVTLSCSPISGHRSVSWYQQTPGQGLQFLFEYFSETQRNKGNFPGRFSGRQFSNSRSEMNVSTLELGDSALYLCASSLEVRQGARTEAFFGQGTRLTVV.

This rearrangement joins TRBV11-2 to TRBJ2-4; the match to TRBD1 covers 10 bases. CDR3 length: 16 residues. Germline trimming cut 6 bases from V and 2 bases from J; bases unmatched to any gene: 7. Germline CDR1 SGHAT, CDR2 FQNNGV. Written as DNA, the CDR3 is TGTGCCAGCAGGCCTCGGACAGGGGGTACCAAAAACATTCAGTACTTC. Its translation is CASRPRTGGTKNIQYF.

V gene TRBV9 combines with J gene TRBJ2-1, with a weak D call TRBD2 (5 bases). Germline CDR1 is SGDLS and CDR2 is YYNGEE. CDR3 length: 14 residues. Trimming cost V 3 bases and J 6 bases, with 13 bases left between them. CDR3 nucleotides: TGTGCCAGCAGCGGGTTTTGGGGAGTCAATGAGCAGTTCTTC. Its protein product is CASSGFWGVNEQFF.

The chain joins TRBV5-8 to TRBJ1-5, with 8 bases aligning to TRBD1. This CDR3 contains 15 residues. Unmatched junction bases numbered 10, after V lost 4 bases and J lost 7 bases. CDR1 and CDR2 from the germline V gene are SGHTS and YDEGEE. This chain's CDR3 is CASSAGQARIQPQHF. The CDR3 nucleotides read TGTGCCAGCAGCGCGGGACAGGCACGAATCCAGCCCCAGCATTTT.

CDR3 DNA sequence: TGTGCCAGTAGCTGGACTAGCGCTACCAACAATGAGCAGTTCTTC. It translates to CASSWTSATNNEQFF. The chain employs TRBV19 and TRBJ2-1, with TRBD2 matching 9 bases. The length of the CDR3 is 15 residues. Germline V CDR1 and CDR2: LNHDA, SQIVND (reference sequence). J gave up 5 bases and V 6 bases, and 8 bases lay outside the gene matches.

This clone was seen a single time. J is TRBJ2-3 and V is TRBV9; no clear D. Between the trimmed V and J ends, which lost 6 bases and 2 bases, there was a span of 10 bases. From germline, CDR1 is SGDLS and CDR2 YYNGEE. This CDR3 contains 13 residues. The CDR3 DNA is TGTGCCAGCACGCGCTTCACCACAGATACGCAGTATTTT. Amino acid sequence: CASTRFTTDTQYF.

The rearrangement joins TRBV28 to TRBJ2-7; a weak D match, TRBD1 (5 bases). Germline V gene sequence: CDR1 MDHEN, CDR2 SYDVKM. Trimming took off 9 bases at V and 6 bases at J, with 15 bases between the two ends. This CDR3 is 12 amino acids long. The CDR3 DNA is TGTGCCAGTCGGACAAGGGTGGGCGAGCAGTACTTC. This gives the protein CASRTRVGEQYF.

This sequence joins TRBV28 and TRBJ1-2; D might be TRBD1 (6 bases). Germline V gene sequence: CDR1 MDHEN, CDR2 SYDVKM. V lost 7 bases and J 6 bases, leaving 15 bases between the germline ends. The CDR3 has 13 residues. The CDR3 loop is CASTQGLGNGYTF. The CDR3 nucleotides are TGTGCCAGCACTCAGGGGTTGGGTAATGGCTACACCTTC.

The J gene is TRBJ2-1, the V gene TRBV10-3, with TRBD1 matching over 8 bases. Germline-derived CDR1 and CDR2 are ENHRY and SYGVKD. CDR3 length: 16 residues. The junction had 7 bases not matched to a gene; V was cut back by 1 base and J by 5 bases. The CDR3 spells CAISELAGQGNNEQFF. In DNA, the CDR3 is TGTGCCATCAGTGAGTTGGCCGGACAGGGAAACAATGAGCAGTTCTTC.